What follows are 12 T cell receptor beta chains derived from one specimen sequenced in a study of T cell responses to AZD1222 COVID-19 vaccine. Assay: immunoSEQ multiplex PCR; the TCRdb copy retains only in-frame clones and omits some. The sample lists about 170,000 clones, 80% to 95% occurring once. The specimen was peripheral blood, collected on day 0 of AZD1222 vaccination. These receptors originate from an adult in good health.

The chain couples TRBV7-8 to TRBJ2-7; no definite D call. This CDR3 has 14 amino acids. In germline, CDR1 is SGHVS, CDR2 FQNEAQ. The V end was cut by 1 base, the J end by 3 bases, with 10 bases between. The DNA of the CDR3 is TGTGCCAGCAGCTTAGGTAGGGTTAGCTACGAGCAGTACTTC. It encodes CASSLGRVSYEQYF.

The chain links TRBV7-2 to TRBJ2-5, with D maybe TRBD2 (6 bases). This CDR3 has 14 amino acids. CDR1 is SGHTA and CDR2 is FQGNSA in the germline V gene. V was cut by 5 bases and J by 5 bases, with 15 bases left in between. This CDR3 reads CASSPGRRGETQYF. CDR3 coding DNA: TGTGCCAGCAGCCCCGGGCGGAGGGGCGAGACCCAGTACTTC. Filled out from reference TRBV7-2 and TRBJ2-5, the complete variable domain reads GAGVSQSPSNKVTEKGKDVELRCDPISGHTALYWYRQSLGQGLEFLIYFQGNSAPDKSGLPSDRFSAERTGGSVSTLTIQRTQQEDSAVYLCASSPGRRGETQYFGPGTRLLVL.

This chain uses TRBV2 with TRBJ1-2; D unclear. The CDR3 spans 13 residues. Germline V gene data show CDR1 as SNHLY and CDR2 as FYNNEI. Trimming took off 2 bases at V and 7 bases at J, with 11 bases between the two ends. Here the CDR3 reads CASSERERSGYTF. The CDR3 region has the DNA TGTGCCAGCAGTGAAAGGGAGAGGAGTGGCTACACCTTC.

The V call is TRBV7-3, the J call TRBJ2-3, with 9 bases matching TRBD1. Germline CDR1 reads SGHTA; CDR2 reads FQGTGA. V dropped 5 bases and J dropped 0; count of bases not matched to a gene: 3. The CDR3 runs to 15 residues. The CDR3 nucleotides are TGTGCCAGCAGCCCACAGGGGGCTAGCACAGATACGCAGTATTTT. This gives the protein CASSPQGASTDTQYF.

This rearrangement joins TRBV6-2 or TRBV6-3 to TRBJ2-7, with D perhaps matching TRBD2 (6 bases). There are 13 residues in the CDR3. Trimming shortened V by 5 bases and J by 7 bases, and 15 bases separated the two germline ends. Germline V gene sequence: CDR1 MNHEY, CDR2 SVGEGT. CDR3 sequence: CASSAGLQAEQYF. The CDR3 DNA follows: TGTGCCAGCAGTGCGGGACTCCAGGCGGAGCAGTACTTC.

The chain recombines TRBV28 with TRBJ1-2; possibly TRBD1 for D (5 bases). The CDR3 covers 12 residues. V was clipped by 2 bases and J by 6 bases, with 7 bases between them. Germline values: CDR1 MDHEN, CDR2 SYDVKM. CDR3 nucleotides: TGTGCCAGCAGTTTAATGGGGGATGGCTACACCTTC. Encoded protein: CASSLMGDGYTF.

This chain links TRBV24-1 with TRBJ2-1; maybe TRBD2 (7 bases). Germline assignment: CDR1 KGHDR and CDR2 SFDVKD. The CDR3 has 14 residues. Trimming shortened V by 1 base and J by 8 bases, and 11 bases separated the two germline ends. CDR3 coding DNA: TGTGCCACCAGTGATTTAGGGGGGAGGGATGAGCAGTTCTTC. Translating it yields CATSDLGGRDEQFF.

This sequence joins TRBV7-2 and TRBJ1-6, with D hard to call. Trimming took off 0 bases at V and 7 bases at J, with 10 bases between the two ends. The CDR3 consists of 15 residues. Germline V CDR1 and CDR2: SGHTA, FQGNSA. CDR3 coding DNA: TGTGCCAGCAGCTTAGCGTACGGAGTAAATTCACCCCTCCACTTT. Translated, it gives CASSLAYGVNSPLHF.

The rearrangement joins TRBV2 to TRBJ2-7; D possibly corresponds to TRBD1 (6 bases). The CDR3 runs to 12 residues. Trimming stripped 7 bases from V and 6 bases from J, with 13 bases between. Looked up from germline, CDR1 is SNHLY and CDR2 is FYNNEI. CDR3 in DNA: TGTGCCAGCAATACAGGGATTGGCGAGCAGTACTTC. As protein: CASNTGIGEQYF.

The chain combines TRBV9 with TRBJ1-3; perhaps TRBD1 as D (6 bases). The CDR3 has 16 residues. Looked up from germline, CDR1 is SGDLS and CDR2 is YYNGEE. Trimming removed 0 bases at V and 4 bases at J, with 14 bases between. The CDR3 loop reads CASSVEDQGRGNTIYF. The CDR3 bases are TGTGCCAGCAGCGTAGAGGATCAGGGGCGCGGAAACACCATATATTTT.

The J gene is TRBJ2-5, the V gene TRBV18; D is ambiguous. This CDR3 has 13 residues. CDR1 is KGHSH, CDR2 LQKENI, per germline. V was trimmed by 2 bases and J by 1 base, leaving 5 bases between them. CDR3 nucleotides: TGTGCCAGCTCACCAAGGATCCAAGAGACCCAGTACTTC. It codes for CASSPRIQETQYF.

The chain links TRBV6-2 or TRBV6-3 to TRBJ1-4; the D is unclear. The germline CDR1 and CDR2 sequences are MNHEY and SVGEGT. V was trimmed by 2 bases and J by 8 bases, leaving 12 bases between them. This CDR3 contains 14 residues. CDR3 region: CASSYGRGAEKLFF. Here the CDR3 DNA reads TGTGCCAGCAGTTACGGCCGGGGTGCGGAAAAACTGTTTTTT.